Presented here are 30 T cell receptor beta chains from one specimen sequenced in a study of beta chain features in type 1 diabetes. Isolated RNA was reverse transcribed in full, so expressed TCRB transcripts were sequenced. Assay: immunoSEQ multiplex PCR; the TCRdb copy retains only in-frame clones and omits some. The repertoire includes 850,000 to 900,000 clones, roughly 15% of them detected once, and about 0.025% sits in the top ten. Sequenced material: naive CD4+ T cells from blood. The receptors originated from a woman aged 18-35 years in good health.

This chain links TRBV2 with TRBJ2-2, with unresolved D. The CDR3 is 15 residues long. Trimming stripped 8 bases from V and 0 bases from J, with 13 bases between. In germline, CDR1 is SNHLY, CDR2 FYNNEI. CDR3 sequence: CASAYWVANTGELFF. Here the CDR3 DNA reads TGTGCCAGCGCGTACTGGGTCGCGAACACCGGGGAGCTGTTTTTT.

This chain joins TRBV29-1 and TRBJ2-3; TRBD2 is a possible D gene (6 bases). The germline V gene encodes CDR1 SQVTM and CDR2 ANQGSEA. Trimming took off 7 bases at V and 2 bases at J, with 13 bases between the two ends. The CDR3 is made up of 13 amino acids. As DNA, the CDR3 is TGCAGCGCCTTGCGGGGCACCACAGATACGCAGTATTTT. As protein: CSALRGTTDTQYF.

This clone was counted a few times. The chain carries TRBV6-5 and TRBJ1-1, with D hard to call. V dropped 5 bases and J dropped 2 bases, with 9 bases sitting between them. This CDR3 spans 13 amino acids. CDR1 is MNHEY and CDR2 is SVGAGI in the germline V gene. CDR3 DNA: TGTGCCAGCAGTGGCCCGGGAAACACTGAAGCTTTCTTT. This gives the protein CASSGPGNTEAFF.

V is TRBV27 and J is TRBJ2-1; TRBD1 might be the D (6 bases). The germline V and J ends were trimmed by 6 bases and 2 bases, with 11 bases remaining between them. The length of the CDR3 is 14 residues. Per germline, CDR1 MNHEY and CDR2 SMNVEV (reference sequence). The CDR3 here is CASRKQGAYNEQFF. The CDR3 coding sequence is TGTGCCAGCAGAAAACAGGGAGCCTACAATGAGCAGTTCTTC.

This clone was found a few times. The chain couples TRBV28 to TRBJ2-4; a possible D gene is TRBD1 (6 bases). Germline values: CDR1 MDHEN, CDR2 SYDVKM. The CDR3 runs 15 residues. V was clipped by 5 bases and J by 2 bases, with 13 bases between them. This CDR3 reads CASSLPGASKNIQYF. The DNA of the CDR3 is TGTGCCAGCAGTCTCCCAGGGGCGTCCAAAAACATTCAGTACTTC.

The rearrangement joins TRBV19 to TRBJ2-7; 7 bases match TRBD1. This CDR3 is built from 15 residues. Germline values: CDR1 LNHDA, CDR2 SQIVND (reference sequence). V was clipped by 5 bases and J by 3 bases; unmatched bases: 10. As DNA, the CDR3 is TGTGCCAGTAGTTTCCGATTGACAGGGAGCTACGAGCAGTACTTC. As protein: CASSFRLTGSYEQYF.

This clone showed up just a few times. The CDR3 coding sequence is TGTGCCAGCAGTGAATGGCAGGGATCCGATACGCAGTATTTT. It yields the protein CASSEWQGSDTQYF. The rearrangement joins TRBV25-1 to TRBJ2-3; D is perhaps TRBD1 (5 bases). Trimming left V 1 base short and J 6 bases short, with 11 bases between. The CDR3 is made up of 14 amino acids. The germline V gene has CDR1 MGHDK and CDR2 SYGVNS.

As to this clone: Other nucleotide sequences in the sample specify the same CDR3. The chain is built from TRBV10-3 and TRBJ2-5; perhaps TRBD1 as D (6 bases). The V end was cut by 6 bases, the J end by 5 bases, with 10 bases between. CDR3 length: 12 amino acids. From germline, CDR1 is ENHRY and CDR2 SYGVKD. DNA for the CDR3: TGTGCCATCAGCCAGGGGCAGGAGACCCAGTACTTC. Its protein is CAISQGQETQYF.

The CDR3 spells CSATGVGDAFF. CDR3 nucleotides: TGCAGTGCTACGGGTGTAGGGGATGCTTTCTTT. V usage is TRBV20-1 and J usage is TRBJ1-1, with D tentatively TRBD1 (5 bases). Germline CDR1 reads DFQATT; CDR2 reads SNEGSKA (reference sequence). The CDR3 extends over 11 amino acids. The V and J ends lost 4 bases and 11 bases respectively, with 14 bases between them.

This clone occurred a few times. The chain uses TRBV7-2 and TRBJ1-2, with D hard to call. Deletions cut 10 bases from V and 2 bases from J, with 11 bases between. This CDR3 spans 12 amino acids. Germline CDR1 SGHTA, CDR2 FQGNSA. Written as DNA, the CDR3 is TGTGCCACCCTAGAGGGAAACTATGGCTACACCTTC. Translated, it gives CATLEGNYGYTF.

The V gene is TRBV27, the J gene TRBJ2-1; possibly TRBD2 for D (6 bases). V was clipped by 6 bases and J by 2 bases, with 17 bases between them. Germline V gene data show CDR1 as MNHEY and CDR2 as SMNVEV (reference sequence). The CDR3 is 16 residues long. DNA for the CDR3: TGTGCCAGCAGACGGCGACTAGAGGCGACCTACAATGAGCAGTTCTTC. Its protein is CASRRRLEATYNEQFF.

The rearrangement joins TRBV5-4 to TRBJ2-2; TRBD1 is a possible D gene (6 bases). CDR3 length: 16 amino acids. The germline V and J ends were trimmed by 3 bases and 4 bases, with 16 bases remaining between them. CDR1 and CDR2 from the germline V gene are SGHNT and YYREEE (reference sequence). The CDR3 DNA reads TGTGCCAGCAGCTCCACTGCTGCAGGGGTCACCGGGGAGCTGTTTTTT. It specifies CASSSTAAGVTGELFF.

This rearrangement joins TRBV18 to TRBJ1-4; no reliable D call. This CDR3 has 16 amino acids. Germline CDR1 and CDR2: KGHSH and LQKENI. V lost 0 bases to trimming and J lost 5 bases, with 13 bases between them. CDR3 loop: CASSPPGGPWNEKLFF. CDR3 DNA sequence: TGTGCCAGCTCACCACCGGGAGGGCCGTGGAATGAAAAACTGTTTTTT.

This sequence joins TRBV28 and TRBJ2-3; D gene unclear. Trimming left V 7 bases short and J 4 bases short, with 21 bases between. Per the germline V gene, CDR1 is MDHEN and CDR2 is SYDVKM. This CDR3 has 16 amino acids. CDR3 coding DNA: TGTGCCAGCATCCCCCGGGTCTTGTGGAGCCCAGATACGCAGTATTTT. It specifies CASIPRVLWSPDTQYF.

Only a few counts were recorded for this clone. The J gene is TRBJ2-5, the V gene TRBV18; TRBD2 matches at 13 bases. The CDR3 is 17 amino acids. The junction had 7 bases not matched to a gene; V was cut back by 2 bases and J by 4 bases. Per germline, CDR1 KGHSH and CDR2 LQKENI. This chain's CDR3 is CASSPDTSGRAIETQYF. The CDR3 DNA reads as TGTGCCAGCTCACCAGACACTAGCGGGAGGGCCATAGAGACCCAGTACTTC.

This clone was seen only a few times. This chain connects TRBV11-3 to TRBJ2-1; 7 nucleotides match TRBD1. Germline V gene data show CDR1 as SGHNT and CDR2 as YENEEA. V shed 5 bases, J shed 0 bases, and the junction held 7 bases outside the gene matches. This CDR3 region has 16 residues. This chain's CDR3 is CASSLTWDSSYNEQFF. In nucleotides, the CDR3 is TGTGCCAGCAGCCTTACTTGGGACAGCTCCTACAATGAGCAGTTCTTC. The variable domain in full, with the rest retrieved from reference TRBV11-3 and TRBJ2-1, is EAGVVQSPRYKIIEKKQPVAFWCNPISGHNTLYWYLQNLGQGPELLIRYENEEAVDDSQLPKDRFSAERLKGVDSTLKIQPAELGDSAVYLCASSLTWDSSYNEQFFGPGTRLTVL.

The count of this clone is one. V is TRBV10-3 and J is TRBJ2-3, with D perhaps assigned TRBD1 or TRBD2 (5 bases each). The CDR3 totals 12 residues. V lost 3 bases and J lost 8, with 9 bases in between. Looked up from germline, CDR1 is ENHRY and CDR2 is SYGVKD. The CDR3 here is CAISDLGVTQYF. As DNA, the CDR3 is TGTGCCATCAGTGACTTGGGGGTTACGCAGTATTTT.

There are a few counts of this clone. The V and J genes are TRBV6-9 and TRBJ2-1, with TRBD2 identical over 12 bases. From germline, CDR1 is MNHGY and CDR2 SVAAGI. The CDR3 is made up of 14 amino acids. Trimming cost V 8 bases and J 8 bases; bases outside gene matches: 7. The CDR3 is CASVLAGGLDEQFF. The CDR3 nucleotides are TGTGCCAGCGTTCTAGCGGGAGGGCTCGATGAGCAGTTCTTC.

This clone was detected ten times or more. V usage is TRBV21-1 and J usage is TRBJ2-6; TRBD1, the D gene given by the table, was not confirmed from the DNA. TRBV21-1 is an annotated pseudogene. The CDR3 consists of 18 residues. CDR3 sequence reads: CASINGTAVSSGANVLTF. The CDR3 DNA reads as TGTGCCAGCATTAACGGGACAGCTGTAAGCTCTGGGGCCAACGTCCTGACTTTC.

In this sample, this clone turned up a few times. V is TRBV2 and J is TRBJ2-1; the D is unclear. The CDR3 consists of 11 residues. Trimming removed 8 bases at V and 9 bases at J, with 11 bases between. Germline values: CDR1 SNHLY, CDR2 FYNNEI. CDR3 loop: CASLFMGEQFF. CDR3 DNA sequence: TGTGCCAGCCTCTTCATGGGTGAGCAGTTCTTC.

The chain combines TRBV21-1 with TRBJ1-5; TRBD1 was called by the table and not checked on the DNA. TRBV21-1 has pseudogene status. The CDR3 has 16 residues. The CDR3 DNA reads TGTGCCAGCAGCCCTTCCACAGGGAGTAAGGGTCAGCCCCAGCATTTT. Amino acid sequence: CASSPSTGSKGQPQHF.

This clone was observed a handful of times. The genes are TRBV28 and TRBJ2-3; no clear D. CDR1 is MDHEN and CDR2 is SYDVKM in the germline V gene. The CDR3 is 12 residues long. V was cut by 8 bases and J by 5 bases, with 11 bases left in between. The CDR3, as DNA: TGTGCCAGCGACCAGTCAGGAGATACGCAGTATTTT. This codes for CASDQSGDTQYF.

With regard to this clone: Other nucleotide sequences from this sample produce the same CDR3. The chain employs TRBV11-2 and TRBJ1-3; D is possibly TRBD1 (6 bases). This CDR3 spans 14 amino acids. Trimming shortened V by 5 bases and J by 4 bases, and 12 bases separated the two germline ends. The germline V gene encodes CDR1 SGHAT and CDR2 FQNNGV. CDR3 in amino acids: CASSLTGSGNTIYF. CDR3 DNA sequence: TGTGCCAGCAGCCTCACAGGGTCCGGAAACACCATATATTTT.

The J gene is TRBJ1-3, the V gene TRBV4-3; D remains unclear. Germline CDR1 is LGHNA and CDR2 is YSLEER. The CDR3 length is 15 residues. V lost 0 bases to trimming and J lost 2 bases, with 8 bases between them. The CDR3 DNA reads as TGCGCCAGCAGCCAAGATTACACAGCTGGAAACACCATATATTTT. Its translation: CASSQDYTAGNTIYF.

The rearrangement joins TRBV6-5 to TRBJ1-1, with unresolved D. The germline V and J ends were trimmed by 3 bases and 0 bases, with 8 bases remaining between them. Per the germline V gene, CDR1 is MNHEY and CDR2 is SVGAGI. There are 14 residues in the CDR3. In DNA, the CDR3 is TGTGCCAGCAGTTATGGCTGGATGAACACTGAAGCTTTCTTT. Amino acids: CASSYGWMNTEAFF.

The chain has TRBV20-1 and TRBJ1-5, with TRBD1 as a possible D gene (5 bases). Deletions cut 6 bases from V and 8 bases from J, with 5 bases between. CDR1 and CDR2 from the germline V gene are DFQATT and SNEGSKA (reference sequence). The CDR3 has 9 residues. CDR3 protein: CSAGEPQHF. In DNA form, the CDR3 reads TGCAGTGCGGGGGAGCCCCAGCATTTT.

The rearrangement joins TRBV7-9 to TRBJ1-1; the match to TRBD1 covers 7 bases. Germline CDR1 reads SEHNR; CDR2 reads FQNEAQ (reference sequence). V trimming: 8 bases; J trimming: 2 bases; junction bases outside the gene matches: 2. This CDR3 is built from 12 residues. The CDR3 coding sequence is TGTGCCAGCCTAGGGGGCAACACTGAAGCTTTCTTT. Residues: CASLGGNTEAFF.

V and J are TRBV5-4 and TRBJ2-1; TRBD2 aligns across 12 bases. J gave up 2 bases and V 3 bases, and 6 bases lay outside the gene matches. From germline, CDR1 is SGHNT and CDR2 YYREEE (reference sequence). CDR3 length equals 17 residues. The CDR3, as DNA: TGTGCCAGCAGCTCCCCGCTAGCGGGAGGGCCCTACAATGAGCAGTTCTTC. This gives the protein CASSSPLAGGPYNEQFF.

The rearrangement uses TRBV5-1 and TRBJ1-1; 7 bases are shared with TRBD1. Germline assignment: CDR1 SGHRS and CDR2 YFSETQ. The CDR3 is 15 residues long. Germline trimming cut 0 bases from V and 3 bases from J; bases unmatched to any gene: 5. For the CDR3, the DNA is TGCGCCAGCAGCTTGGGACAGGGAGGATACACTGAAGCTTTCTTT. Protein: CASSLGQGGYTEAFF. Looking up the rest from reference TRBV5-1 and TRBJ1-1 gives the full variable domain: KAGVTQTPRYLIKTRGQQVTLSCSPISGHRSVSWYQQTPGQGLQFLFEYFSETQRNKGNFPGRFSGRQFSNSRSEMNVSTLELGDSALYLCASSLGQGGYTEAFFGQGTRLTVV.

The chain uses TRBV7-9 and TRBJ2-1; 16 nucleotides line up with TRBD2. CDR3 size: 17 residues. Germline CDR1 is SEHNR and CDR2 is FQNEAQ (reference sequence). V lost 5 bases to trimming and J lost 15 bases; unmatched junction nucleotides: 16. CDR3 nucleotide sequence: TGTGCCAGCAGCGTGGGACTAGCGGGAGGGCCTGTCCGATCAAGGTTCTTC. It translates to CASSVGLAGGPVRSRFF.